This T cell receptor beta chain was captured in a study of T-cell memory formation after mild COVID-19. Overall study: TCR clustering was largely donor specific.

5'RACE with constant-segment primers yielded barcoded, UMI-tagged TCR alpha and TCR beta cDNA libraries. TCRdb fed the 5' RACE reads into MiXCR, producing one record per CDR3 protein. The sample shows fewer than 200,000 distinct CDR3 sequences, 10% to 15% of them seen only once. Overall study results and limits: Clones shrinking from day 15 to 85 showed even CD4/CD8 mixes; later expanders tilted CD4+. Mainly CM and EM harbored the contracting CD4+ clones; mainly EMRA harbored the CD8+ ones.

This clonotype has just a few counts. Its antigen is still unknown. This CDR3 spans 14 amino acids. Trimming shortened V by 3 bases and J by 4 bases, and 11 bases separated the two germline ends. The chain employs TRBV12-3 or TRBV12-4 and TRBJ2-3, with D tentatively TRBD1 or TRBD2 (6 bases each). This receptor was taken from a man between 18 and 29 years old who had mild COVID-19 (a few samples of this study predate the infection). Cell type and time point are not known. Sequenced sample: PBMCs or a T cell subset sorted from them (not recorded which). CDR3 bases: TGTGCCAGCAGTTTCGGGGGCTTGGCAGATACGCAGTATTTT. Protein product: CASSFGGLADTQYF.